The 12 T cell receptor beta chains below come from one sample, sequenced in a study of shared T cell receptors in the human thymus. TCRdb keeps only in-frame clones here, not all; method: immunoSEQ multiplex PCR. The sample consists of 450,000 to 650,000 clones, roughly 74% of them appearing once. These data also featured in a second study, about human thymus T cells.

Material for sequencing was thymocytes. These receptors were collected from a boy less than two years old with a congenital heart defect.

The chain is built from TRBV4-2 and TRBJ2-7; D not certain. The CDR3 is 14 amino acids. Trimming shortened V by 4 bases and J by 3 bases, and 13 bases separated the two germline ends. Germline V gives CDR1 LGHNA, CDR2 YNFKEQ. The CDR3 loop is CASSPACQHYEQYF. The DNA for the CDR3 is TGTGCCAGCAGCCCCGCTTGCCAACACTACGAGCAGTACTTC.

The chain couples TRBV6-5 to TRBJ2-7; TRBD1 matches at 10 bases. Unmatched junction bases numbered 8, after V lost 5 bases and J lost 4 bases. The CDR3 sequence is 15 residues long. Germline assignment: CDR1 MNHEY and CDR2 SVGAGI. This CDR3 is CASSPRPGQGYEQYF. The CDR3 bases are TGTGCCAGCAGTCCCCGGCCGGGACAGGGGTACGAGCAGTACTTC.

The chain combines TRBV5-4 with TRBJ2-1; the match to TRBD2 covers 12 bases. The CDR3 spans 16 residues. Germline CDR1 is SGHNT and CDR2 is YYREEE (reference sequence). Unmatched junction bases numbered 8, after V lost 0 bases and J lost 10 bases. This chain's CDR3 is CASSLVSLAGGHEQFF. CDR3 DNA sequence: TGTGCCAGCAGCTTGGTATCGCTAGCGGGAGGGCACGAGCAGTTCTTC.

CDR3 protein: CASSSPGLAETQYF. Written as DNA, the CDR3 is TGTGCCAGCAGCTCACCGGGACTAGCGGAGACCCAGTACTTC. The chain uses TRBV7-9 and TRBJ2-5, with 10 bases that match TRBD2. Germline lookup yields CDR1 SEHNR and CDR2 FQNEAQ (reference sequence). V lost 4 bases to trimming and J lost 5 bases; unmatched junction nucleotides: 4. This CDR3 is built from 14 residues.

This chain joins TRBV7-2 and TRBJ1-3, with D unresolved. The CDR3 runs 17 residues. Germline CDR1 SGHTA, CDR2 FQGNSA. The V end was cut by 5 bases, the J end by 0 bases, with 17 bases between. For the CDR3, the DNA is TGTGCCAGCAGCCCCCGAGGTACAACGAGCTCTGGAAACACCATATATTTT. Translated, it gives CASSPRGTTSSGNTIYF. The full variable domain, with the rest looked up from reference TRBV7-2 and TRBJ1-3, is GAGVSQSPSNKVTEKGKDVELRCDPISGHTALYWYRQSLGQGLEFLIYFQGNSAPDKSGLPSDRFSAERTGGSVSTLTIQRTQQEDSAVYLCASSPRGTTSSGNTIYFGEGSWLTVV.

This clone was counted a few times. This sequence joins TRBV6-5 and TRBJ2-5; maybe TRBD1 (5 bases). V shed 0 bases and J shed 2 bases, with 7 bases lying between them. CDR3 size: 14 residues. CDR1 is MNHEY, CDR2 SVGAGI, per germline. This CDR3 reads CASSYSGRQETQYF. The DNA of the CDR3 is TGTGCCAGCAGTTACTCGGGGCGGCAAGAGACCCAGTACTTC.

Only a few counts were recorded for this clone. This chain links TRBV5-4 with TRBJ1-1; no firm D call. Germline CDR1 reads SGHNT; CDR2 reads YYREEE (reference sequence). This CDR3 spans 13 amino acids. Trimming shortened V by 1 base and J by 7 bases, and 11 bases separated the two germline ends. The CDR3 DNA reads TGTGCCAGCAGCTTGTTGAGGCTGGATGAAGCTTTCTTT. Translating it yields CASSLLRLDEAFF.

The gene calls are TRBV6-6 and TRBJ2-5, with 10 bases fitting TRBD2. Losses at the gene ends were 2 bases for V and 5 bases for J; bases not matched to a gene: 8. The CDR3 is 16 residues long. Germline V gives CDR1 MNHNY, CDR2 SVGAGI (reference sequence). The chain's CDR3 is CASSYTASGRWETQYF. As DNA, the CDR3 is TGTGCCAGCAGTTACACGGCTAGCGGGAGATGGGAGACCCAGTACTTC.

CDR3 amino acids: CASGSGQTGTSEHTDTQYF. The CDR3 DNA reads as TGTGCTAGTGGTTCGGGACAGACCGGGACTAGCGAGCACACAGATACGCAGTATTTT. The V and J genes are TRBV12-5 and TRBJ2-3; TRBD2 agrees at 10 bases. This CDR3 contains 19 residues. Germline assignment: CDR1 LGHNT and CDR2 FRNRAP. After removal of 4 bases from V and 2 bases from J, the junction contained 15 bases not matched to a gene.

The CDR3 protein is CASSLSRQRGSYEQYF. For the CDR3, the DNA is TGCGCCAGCAGCCTAAGCCGCCAGCGGGGCAGCTACGAGCAGTACTTC. V is TRBV4-1 and J is TRBJ2-7; TRBD2 agrees at 7 bases. The germline V gene encodes CDR1 MGHRA and CDR2 YSYEKL. CDR3 length: 16 residues. The ends lost 4 bases at V and 3 bases at J; junction bases unmatched: 12.

CDR3 sequence: CAASRLRAFSYEQYF. Here the CDR3 DNA reads TGTGCCGCCTCCAGACTAAGGGCCTTCTCCTACGAGCAGTACTTC. The V and J genes are TRBV28 and TRBJ2-7; tentative D call: TRBD2 (5 bases). Germline V gene sequence: CDR1 MDHEN, CDR2 SYDVKM. Trimming removed 11 bases from V and 0 bases from J, with 20 bases in between. This CDR3 region has 15 residues.

The CDR3, as DNA: TGTGCCAGCTCACCACCCCAGGGGTCCACTGAAGCTTTCTTT. Its translation: CASSPPQGSTEAFF. The rearrangement links TRBV18 to TRBJ1-1, with D perhaps TRBD1 (6 bases). The germline CDR1 and CDR2 sequences are KGHSH and LQKENI. CDR3 length equals 14 residues. V gave up 0 bases and J gave up 4 bases, with 9 bases separating them.